The 18 T cell receptor beta chains listed next were all sequenced from one sample in a study of identical twins. TCRdb re-analysed the 5' RACE reads in MiXCR, keeping a single row per CDR3 protein. The data contain around 290,000 distinct CDR3 sequences, more than 8% of them singletons. These data also featured in a second study, about yellow fever vaccine responses in identical twins.

What was sequenced was CD8+ T cells sorted from blood. These receptors originate from a woman in her late teens or twenties in good health.

The rearrangement links TRBV28 to TRBJ2-1; 9 bases fit TRBD2. The V segment lost 1 base and the J segment 4 bases; nucleotides outside the gene matches: 8. The germline V gene encodes CDR1 MDHEN and CDR2 SYDVKM. The CDR3 totals 17 residues. The CDR3 loop is CASSLFPTSGLYNEQFF. The CDR3 DNA sequence: TGTGCCAGCAGTTTATTCCCCACTAGCGGGCTGTACAATGAGCAGTTCTTC.

This clonotype was recorded a few times. The chain links TRBV2 to TRBJ2-7; D call uncertain. Germline loops: CDR1 SNHLY, CDR2 FYNNEI. V was shortened by 6 bases and J by 2 bases, with 8 bases between the two germline ends. This CDR3 is built from 12 residues. This CDR3 reads CASRPRAYEQYF. CDR3 DNA sequence: TGTGCCAGCAGGCCCCGGGCCTACGAGCAGTACTTC.

This clonotype has ten or more counts. This chain joins TRBV4-2 and TRBJ2-3; 11 bases are a match to TRBD2. The CDR3 has 18 amino acids. After removal of 3 bases from V and 0 bases from J, the junction contained 8 bases not matched to a gene. Germline V gene data show CDR1 as LGHNA and CDR2 as YNFKEQ. The CDR3 DNA is TGTGCCAGCAGCCAGCCCCTGACTAGCGGGGTAAGCACAGATACGCAGTATTTT. Its protein product is CASSQPLTSGVSTDTQYF.

The table lists this clonotype with many counts. The V and J genes are TRBV6-5 and TRBJ1-2; 8 positions agree with TRBD1. V lost 0 bases and J lost 8; bases outside the gene matches: 2. Germline CDR1 is MNHEY and CDR2 is SVGAGI. The CDR3 is 13 amino acids. The CDR3: CASSYSTGEGYTF. Written as DNA, the CDR3 is TGTGCCAGCAGTTACTCGACAGGGGAAGGCTACACCTTC.

This clonotype was detected a few times. The chain recombines TRBV19 with TRBJ1-5; D perhaps matches TRBD1 (5 bases). The CDR3 runs 16 residues. Trimming took off 11 bases at V and 0 bases at J, with 20 bases between the two ends. Germline CDR1 LNHDA, CDR2 SQIVND (reference sequence). CDR3 residues: CAASLGTTLSNQPQHF. The CDR3 DNA reads TGTGCCGCAAGCCTCGGGACTACTCTTAGCAATCAGCCCCAGCATTTT. Looking up the rest from reference TRBV19 and TRBJ1-5 gives the full variable domain: DGGITQSPKYLFRKEGQNVTLSCEQNLNHDAMYWYRQDPGQGLRLIYYSQIVNDFQKGDIAEGYSVSREKKESFPLTVTSAQKNPTAFYLCAASLGTTLSNQPQHFGDGTRLSIL.

This clonotype was found many times. The chain employs TRBV29-1 and TRBJ2-2; no clear D. Trimming took off 7 bases at V and 5 bases at J, with 5 bases between the two ends. Per the germline V gene, CDR1 is SQVTM and CDR2 is ANQGSEA. The CDR3 length is 10 residues. CDR3 loop: CSGYTGELFF. DNA of the CDR3: TGCAGCGGCTATACCGGGGAGCTGTTTTTT.

This clonotype occurred a few times. The chain has TRBV30 and TRBJ2-1, with 9 bases fitting TRBD1. J gave up 7 bases and V 3 bases, and 7 bases lay outside the gene matches. The CDR3 runs 14 residues. The germline V gene encodes CDR1 GTSNPN and CDR2 SVGIG (reference sequence). The CDR3 reads CAWSPGTGWNEQFF. The CDR3 nucleotides are TGTGCCTGGAGCCCCGGGACAGGGTGGAATGAGCAGTTCTTC.

The V and J genes are TRBV7-6 and TRBJ1-1; 7 bases match TRBD1. CDR1 and CDR2 from the germline V gene are SGHVS and FNYEAQ. This CDR3 region has 13 residues. Trimming removed 1 base from V and 6 bases from J; junction bases left unmatched: 2. This CDR3 reads CASSLGDSSEAFF. The CDR3 DNA reads TGTGCCAGCAGCTTAGGGGACAGTTCTGAAGCTTTCTTT.

This sequence joins TRBV19 and TRBJ2-7; maybe TRBD1 (6 bases). Trimming shortened V by 3 bases and J by 0 bases, and 9 bases separated the two germline ends. The V gene's germline CDR1 is LNHDA and CDR2 SQIVND (reference sequence). The CDR3 length is 14 residues. The CDR3 region is CASSIGDISYEQYF. In nucleotides, the CDR3 is TGTGCCAGTAGTATTGGGGACATCTCCTACGAGCAGTACTTC.

Ten or more counts support this clonotype. The genes are TRBV5-1 and TRBJ2-3; tentative D call: TRBD2 (6 bases). Germline values: CDR1 SGHRS, CDR2 YFSETQ. Trimming shortened V by 0 bases and J by 0 bases, and 8 bases separated the two germline ends. The CDR3 spans 15 residues. CDR3 nucleotide sequence: TGCGCCAGCAGCTTGGCCGGGACTAGCACAGATACGCAGTATTTT. Residues: CASSLAGTSTDTQYF.

In this sample, this clonotype turned up many times. The chain combines TRBV9 with TRBJ2-7; no definite D call. Germline V lookup: CDR1 SGDLS, CDR2 YYNGEE. V was shortened by 0 bases and J by 0 bases, with 4 bases between the two germline ends. CDR3 length equals 13 residues. CDR3 coding DNA: TGTGCCAGCAGCGTAGACACCTCCTACGAGCAGTACTTC. Encoded protein: CASSVDTSYEQYF. Looking up the rest from reference TRBV9 and TRBJ2-7 gives the full variable domain: DSGVTQTPKHLITATGQRVTLRCSPRSGDLSVYWYQQSLDQGLQFLIQYYNGEERAKGNILERFSAQQFPDLHSELNLSSLELGDSALYFCASSVDTSYEQYFGPGTRLTVT.

V and J are TRBV9 and TRBJ1-1, with D possibly TRBD1 on 5 matching bases. V lost 4 bases to trimming and J lost 5 bases, with 18 bases between them. The germline gives CDR1 SGDLS, CDR2 YYNGEE. This CDR3 comprises 15 residues. Here the CDR3 DNA reads TGTGCCAGCAGCCTCCGGGACCTCTTGACGACTGAAGCTTTCTTT. Encoded protein: CASSLRDLLTTEAFF.

This clonotype was recorded many times. The chain employs TRBV10-3 and TRBJ2-1; 12 bases agree with TRBD2. Germline CDR1 ENHRY, CDR2 SYGVKD. V shed 0 bases and J 5 bases; nucleotides not matched to a gene: 8. The CDR3 has 18 amino acids. CDR3 coding DNA: TGTGCCATCAGTGAGTCTCTTCCCCGGACTAGCGGGAACAATGAGCAGTTCTTC. Its translation is CAISESLPRTSGNNEQFF.

This clonotype was seen a few times. The chain is built from TRBV19 and TRBJ1-4; D unclear. Germline CDR1 LNHDA, CDR2 SQIVND (reference sequence). The CDR3 contains 18 residues. The V end was cut by 5 bases, the J end by 4 bases, with 23 bases between. The CDR3 DNA sequence: TGTGCCAGTAGTGATTGGAGGGCACAACCAATACTTAATGAAAAACTGTTTTTT. It specifies CASSDWRAQPILNEKLFF.

In this sample, this clonotype turned up many times. The chain employs TRBV27 and TRBJ2-7; D is uncertain. The CDR3 extends over 18 amino acids. V was cut by 1 base and J by 3 bases, with 22 bases left in between. Germline CDR1 MNHEY, CDR2 SMNVEV (reference sequence). The CDR3 DNA reads TGTGCCAGCAGTTTATTAGTCCCGGTCGCCTGGGGTGGCTACGAGCAGTACTTC. It specifies CASSLLVPVAWGGYEQYF.

This clonotype appeared many times. The J gene is TRBJ2-3, the V gene TRBV28; TRBD2 aligns across 10 bases. With 3 bases clipped from V and 3 bases from J, the junction kept 3 bases outside the gene matches. CDR1 and CDR2 from the germline V gene are MDHEN and SYDVKM. CDR3 length: 15 residues. This chain's CDR3 is CASSFTSGITDTQYF. The CDR3 DNA reads as TGTGCCAGCAGTTTTACTAGCGGGATTACAGATACGCAGTATTTT.

With respect to this clonotype: A much larger clone lies one base from this, so it may be a read error. The rearrangement uses TRBV27 and TRBJ2-2, with a tentative D call TRBD2 (5 bases). V was clipped by 4 bases and J by 3 bases, with 15 bases between them. This CDR3 is built from 16 residues. Germline-derived CDR1 and CDR2 are MNHEY and SMNVEV (reference sequence). The CDR3 is CASSSGKGVDTGELFF. The CDR3 nucleotides read TGTGCCAGCAGTTCCGGAAAGGGAGTCGACACCGGGGAGCTGTTTTTT.

The rearrangement links TRBV7-9 to TRBJ2-7; D possibly uses TRBD1 or TRBD2 (5 bases each). The CDR3 spans 14 residues. Germline loops: CDR1 SEHNR, CDR2 FQNEAQ (reference sequence). Deletions cut 6 bases from V and 3 bases from J, with 15 bases between. The CDR3 loop reads CASRPGPGLYEQYF. For the CDR3, the DNA is TGTGCCAGCAGACCGGGACCCGGGCTCTACGAGCAGTACTTC.